This section outlines one T cell receptor (beta chain) sequence together with its context. Germline is not matched at one junction end, which may reflect a read error. For each extraction, RNA and DNA were obtained together from approximately 20-30 mg of unsorted bulk tissue. Patients had primary liver carcinoma treated by surgical resection. Germline assignment: CDR1 SGHNT and CDR2 YENEEA. There are 16 residues in the CDR3. The data were taken from a study of tumor-infiltrating lymphocytes in primary liver carcinoma. Making TCR beta cDNA involved around 540 ng total RNA and a constant-region primer. Generation of the TCR beta libraries relied on three nested multiplex PCR rounds using slightly modified ARM-PCR. A C-beta reverse primer and TRBV1-TRBV30 forward primers served in each of the first two PCR rounds, at ten to eleven cycles apiece. TCRdb passed the multiplex PCR reads through MiXCR, listing each CDR3 protein once. This sample carries approximately 110,000 distinct CDR3 sequences, around 64% of them seen once, and the ten largest clones take less than 10%.

The source of this sequence is a woman aged 60-75 years with primary liver carcinoma and hepatitis B virus infection. The material sequenced was liver tumor tissue from sampling region 3. Subset in this sample: tumor region T3, left-lateral pole. The gene calls are TRBV11-3 and TRBJ1-1, with no clear D. The CDR3 DNA sequence: TGTGCCAGCGGCTTAGCCCCCAGTTACACTCAGGAGGGAGCTTTCTTT. Protein product: CASGLAPSYTQEGAFF.